The present T cell receptor beta chain was sequenced within a study of blood T cell repertoires in COVID-19 (TCRdb year 2020). The study in broad terms: Collaborator samples came from the United States, Italy and Spain and covered acute and convalescent phases of COVID-19. Samples were obtained from the ongoing ImmuneRACE study (first 160 participants) and from 1,254 subjects provided by 6 global collaborators. Sample metadata almost always included a de-identified subject ID, COVID-19 status, age in years and sex. The repertoires were made available in a free public database intended to serve as a resource for research on the immune response to SARS-CoV-2. Where HLA class I and class II types were available, the types were taken from metadata supplied by the sample provider, not from assay-based typing. The material from the prospective study consisted of cDNA or gDNA derived from T cells, B-cell-depleted T cells, or PBMCs. The dataset comprised deeply sampled blood TCRbeta repertoires from subjects exposed to, actively infected with, or recovered from COVID-19.

From the cysteine up to the phenylalanine, the CDR3 has a length of 17 residues. Only the CDR3 part of the read is kept: 51 bases, read in frame from the first base. Germline trimming amounts to 0 bases on V and 2 bases on J, with 8 as the count of junction bases outside the gene matches. CDR1 and CDR2 were assigned from the germline V gene (reference sequence) as SGHKS and YYEKEE. The study at large found these results: Clinical and demographic metadata were provided uncurated, with the amount varying by source and participant.

TCRbeta CDR3 regions were amplified from genomic DNA using the immunoSEQ Assay, a bias-controlled multiplex PCR. The study's processing was this. Nucleated cell counts per sample were estimated from amplification of reference gene primers within the assay. To quantify the absolute abundance of each unique TCRbeta CDR3 rearrangement, sequence reads were collapsed and filtered. Productive Simpson clonality was computed per sample as the square root of Simpson's diversity index over productive rearrangements. As stored in TCRdb, this immuneACCESS dataset retains in-frame rearrangements with V and J assigned. A fraction of the clones does not appear; measured against another copy, unresolved V genes explain less than half of the discrepancy, and the remainder lacks a known reason. The V and J calls and clone size are taken from that table; D and trimming were inferred from the DNA. The sample data list approximately 93,000 clones, and roughly 79% of these were observed just once. The ten largest clones add up to 9.8% of the sample.

Each collaborating institution followed its own protocols to collect whole blood in K2EDTA tubes. For TCRbeta analysis, collaborators shipped samples as frozen whole blood, isolated PBMCs, or DNA extracted from either of those sample types. In the case of this clone: No antigen is known for it. Within one base of it there is no much larger clone, and no base qualities were kept.

This chain joins TRBV5-5 to TRBJ2-5; 9 central nucleotides agree with TRBD1. Sample: peripheral blood. This clonotype was sampled from a woman over 75 with acute or convalescent COVID-19. The DNA sequence is as follows: TGTGCCAGCAGCTTGGTTCCGACAGGGGGGGCACAAGAGACCCAGTACTTC. It translates as CASSLVPTGGAQETQYF.